This T cell receptor beta chain derives from a study of regulatory T cells in long-lasting Graves disease. Study-wide findings and caveats: Newly diagnosed patients had higher TCR diversity than persistent Graves' patients did.

As concerns this clonotype: Its antigen is as yet unknown.

The V and J ends lost 2 bases and 0 bases respectively, with 11 bases between them. The CDR3 length is 17 residues. The V gene's germline CDR1 is MDHEN and CDR2 SYDVKM. Indicated time point: persistent/refractory GD, antithyroid drugs over 5 years with positive TRAb. Researchers made the TCR library from RNA that was extracted from PBMCs. For TCR beta, libraries came from iRepertoire HTBI primers and Arm-PCR of CDR3 regions. TCRdb redid the calling of the multiplex PCR reads with MiXCR, one entry per CDR3 protein. The data show some 340,000 distinct CDR3 sequences, roughly 25% seen once. The chain recombines TRBV28 with TRBJ1-6; the D gene is possibly TRBD1 (6 bases). The TCR was taken from a woman in her thirties or forties with Graves disease. This sample comprised peripheral blood mononuclear cells (PBMCs), obtained when the disease was refractory, from a patient treated with antithyroid drugs. For the CDR3, the DNA is TGTGCCAGCAGTTTACAGGGGCTGAGCTCCTATAATTCACCCCTCCACTTT. Protein: CASSLQGLSSYNSPLHF.